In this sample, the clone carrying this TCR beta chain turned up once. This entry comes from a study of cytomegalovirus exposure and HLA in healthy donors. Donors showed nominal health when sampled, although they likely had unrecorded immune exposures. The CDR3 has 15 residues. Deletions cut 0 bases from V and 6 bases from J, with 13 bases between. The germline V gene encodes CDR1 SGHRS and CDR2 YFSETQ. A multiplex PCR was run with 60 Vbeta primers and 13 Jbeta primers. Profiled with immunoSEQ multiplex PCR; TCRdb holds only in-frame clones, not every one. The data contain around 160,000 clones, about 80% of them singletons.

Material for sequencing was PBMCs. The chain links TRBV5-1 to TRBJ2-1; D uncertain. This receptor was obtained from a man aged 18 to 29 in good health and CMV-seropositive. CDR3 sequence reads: CASSLGLLIGNEQFF. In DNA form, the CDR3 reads TGCGCCAGCAGCTTGGGACTGCTAATTGGCAATGAGCAGTTCTTC.